This entry lists 13 T cell receptor beta chains sequenced from one sample in a study of tumor-infiltrating lymphocytes in oesophageal squamous cell carcinoma. MiXCR was run by TCRdb on the PCR reads, yielding one entry per CDR3 protein. This sample has around 14,000 distinct CDR3 sequences, with roughly 55% found just once. Sequencing used esophageal tumor tissue. The receptors derive from a male donor with esophageal squamous cell carcinoma.

Comments on this clonotype: The conserved final phenylalanine or tryptophan is absent from the CDR3, which likely points to a read error. Because the CDR3's place on the DNA is in doubt, the DNA is left out and the CDR3 is given as listed by TCRdb. The CDR3: CASSNAAGGYEQYFGA. The J gene is TRBJ2-6, the V gene TRBV7-6; no DNA check was done on the table's D call, TRBD2. With termini counted, the CDR3 has 16 amino acids. From germline, CDR1 is SGHVS and CDR2 FNYEAQ.

The CDR3 is CASSLSRGIETQYF. In nucleotides, the CDR3 is TGTGCCAGCAGCTTATCTCGGGGAATAGAGACCCAGTACTTC. The rearrangement joins TRBV7-2 to TRBJ2-1, with D maybe TRBD2 (5 bases). The DNA end lines up better with TRBJ2-5; the J call may be wrong. The V gene's germline CDR1 is SGHTA and CDR2 FQGNSA. The CDR3 has 14 amino acids.

The gene calls are TRBV21-1 and TRBJ2-4; the table's D call, TRBD1, was not checked against the DNA. TRBV21-1 constitutes a pseudogene. The CDR3 consists of 16 residues. CDR3: CASSKGRTVAKNIQYF. The CDR3 nucleotides are TGTGCCAGCAGCAAAGGCCGGACAGTAGCCAAAAACATTCAGTACTTC.

This chain uses TRBV10-3 with TRBJ1-5; D uncertain. V was pared by 4 bases and J by 8 bases, with 12 bases between. This CDR3 spans 13 amino acids. CDR1 and CDR2 from the germline V gene are ENHRY and SYGVKD. The chain's CDR3 is CAISVRGMEPQHF. CDR3 in DNA: TGTGCCATCAGTGTAAGAGGTATGGAGCCCCAGCATTTT.

V usage is TRBV7-2 and J usage is TRBJ1-5; no reliable D call. This CDR3 comprises 13 residues. V was shortened by 5 bases and J by 6 bases, with 11 bases between the two germline ends. Germline V lookup: CDR1 SGHTA, CDR2 FQGNSA. The DNA of the CDR3 is TGTGCCAGCAGCCACGGAGGCTCTCAGCCCCAGCATTTT. The encoded protein is CASSHGGSQPQHF.

By proportion, this clonotype is large. This chain links TRBV12-3 or TRBV12-4 with TRBJ1-1; 8 nucleotides agree with TRBD1. The V gene end was trimmed by 6 bases and the J gene end by 1 base; junction bases not matched to a gene: 7. The CDR3 contains 15 residues. CDR3 protein: CASSRGQGGNTEAFF. The CDR3 coding sequence is TGTGCCAGCAGCCGAGGACAGGGAGGGAACACTGAAGCTTTCTTT.

As for this clonotype: Sequence at one end of the junction differs from germline and may be a read error. J is TRBJ2-7 and V is TRBV7-2; 9 bases map to TRBD1. The germline V gene has CDR1 SGHTA and CDR2 FQGNSA. The CDR3 totals 15 residues. Here the CDR3 reads CASSLRGQGYSPLHF. The CDR3 region has the DNA TGTGCCAGCAGCTTACGGGGACAGGGTTATTCACCCCTCCACTTC. Using reference TRBV7-2 and TRBJ2-7 for the parts outside the CDR3, the full variable domain is GAGVSQSPSNKVTEKGKDVELRCDPISGHTALYWYRQSLGQGLEFLIYFQGNSAPDKSGLPSDRFSAERTGGSVSTLTIQRTQQEDSAVYLCASSLRGQGYSPLHFGPGTRLTVT.

In this sample, this clonotype turned up once. Compared with germline, one end of the junction differs, possibly owing to a read error. V is TRBV7-7 and J is TRBJ2-6, with 11 nucleotides matching TRBD2. Germline-derived CDR1 and CDR2 are SSHAT and FNYEAQ (reference sequence). The CDR3 spans 17 residues. The CDR3 reads CASSPYSGRAGANVLTF. The CDR3 DNA reads TGTGCTAGCAGCCCCTATAGCGGGAGGGCTGGGGCCAACGTCCTGACTTTC.

Points on this clonotype: This is likely a read error, given that the CDR3 carries no conserved phenylalanine or tryptophan at its end. The limits of the CDR3 on the DNA are not certain, so only TCRdb's listed CDR3 is given. The V call is TRBV7-6, the J call TRBJ2-6; the listed D gene, TRBD1, was not tested against the DNA. Termini included, the CDR3 measures 16 amino acids. Germline CDR1 SGHVS, CDR2 FNYEAQ. The CDR3 spells CASSFLTGNSPLHFGA.

This clonotype turned up a few times. CDR3 in amino acids: CSASGAYQGIEDSPLHF. The CDR3 region has the DNA TGCAGTGCTAGCGGCGCATACCAGGGGATTGAGGATTCACCCCTCCACTTT. J is TRBJ1-6 and V is TRBV20-1, with TRBD1 as a possible D gene (6 bases). Trimming removed 3 bases at V and 8 bases at J, with 23 bases between. Germline CDR1 is DFQATT and CDR2 is SNEGSKA (reference sequence). The CDR3 spans 17 residues.

The V and J genes are TRBV27 and TRBJ2-5; D is undetermined. The CDR3 consists of 12 residues. The germline CDR1 and CDR2 sequences are MNHEY and SMNVEV (reference sequence). Between the trimmed V and J ends, which lost 3 bases and 9 bases, there was a span of 11 bases. CDR3 residues: CASSFLNRPQYF. Written as DNA, the CDR3 is TGTGCCAGCAGTTTCCTTAATCGACCCCAGTACTTC.

This chain uses TRBV12-3 or TRBV12-4 with TRBJ2-7, with D perhaps matching TRBD1 (6 bases). The CDR3 is 14 residues long. Trimming shortened V by 4 bases and J by 3 bases, and 13 bases separated the two germline ends. The CDR3 nucleotides read TGTGCCAGCAGTTCCGCAGGGGCGTTCTACGAGCAGTACTTC. Translated: CASSSAGAFYEQYF.

This clonotype showed up many times. As the CDR3 is not closed by the conserved phenylalanine or tryptophan, this likely results from a read error. The DNA is left out, because the CDR3 cannot be placed on it with certainty; the CDR3 is given as TCRdb lists it. The V call is TRBV7-3, the J call TRBJ1-6; TRBD1 is the table's D call and was not checked against the DNA. CDR1 SGHTA and CDR2 FQGTGA come from the germline V gene. The CDR3 is 8 residues long, ends included. The CDR3 loop reads CASSLWGG.